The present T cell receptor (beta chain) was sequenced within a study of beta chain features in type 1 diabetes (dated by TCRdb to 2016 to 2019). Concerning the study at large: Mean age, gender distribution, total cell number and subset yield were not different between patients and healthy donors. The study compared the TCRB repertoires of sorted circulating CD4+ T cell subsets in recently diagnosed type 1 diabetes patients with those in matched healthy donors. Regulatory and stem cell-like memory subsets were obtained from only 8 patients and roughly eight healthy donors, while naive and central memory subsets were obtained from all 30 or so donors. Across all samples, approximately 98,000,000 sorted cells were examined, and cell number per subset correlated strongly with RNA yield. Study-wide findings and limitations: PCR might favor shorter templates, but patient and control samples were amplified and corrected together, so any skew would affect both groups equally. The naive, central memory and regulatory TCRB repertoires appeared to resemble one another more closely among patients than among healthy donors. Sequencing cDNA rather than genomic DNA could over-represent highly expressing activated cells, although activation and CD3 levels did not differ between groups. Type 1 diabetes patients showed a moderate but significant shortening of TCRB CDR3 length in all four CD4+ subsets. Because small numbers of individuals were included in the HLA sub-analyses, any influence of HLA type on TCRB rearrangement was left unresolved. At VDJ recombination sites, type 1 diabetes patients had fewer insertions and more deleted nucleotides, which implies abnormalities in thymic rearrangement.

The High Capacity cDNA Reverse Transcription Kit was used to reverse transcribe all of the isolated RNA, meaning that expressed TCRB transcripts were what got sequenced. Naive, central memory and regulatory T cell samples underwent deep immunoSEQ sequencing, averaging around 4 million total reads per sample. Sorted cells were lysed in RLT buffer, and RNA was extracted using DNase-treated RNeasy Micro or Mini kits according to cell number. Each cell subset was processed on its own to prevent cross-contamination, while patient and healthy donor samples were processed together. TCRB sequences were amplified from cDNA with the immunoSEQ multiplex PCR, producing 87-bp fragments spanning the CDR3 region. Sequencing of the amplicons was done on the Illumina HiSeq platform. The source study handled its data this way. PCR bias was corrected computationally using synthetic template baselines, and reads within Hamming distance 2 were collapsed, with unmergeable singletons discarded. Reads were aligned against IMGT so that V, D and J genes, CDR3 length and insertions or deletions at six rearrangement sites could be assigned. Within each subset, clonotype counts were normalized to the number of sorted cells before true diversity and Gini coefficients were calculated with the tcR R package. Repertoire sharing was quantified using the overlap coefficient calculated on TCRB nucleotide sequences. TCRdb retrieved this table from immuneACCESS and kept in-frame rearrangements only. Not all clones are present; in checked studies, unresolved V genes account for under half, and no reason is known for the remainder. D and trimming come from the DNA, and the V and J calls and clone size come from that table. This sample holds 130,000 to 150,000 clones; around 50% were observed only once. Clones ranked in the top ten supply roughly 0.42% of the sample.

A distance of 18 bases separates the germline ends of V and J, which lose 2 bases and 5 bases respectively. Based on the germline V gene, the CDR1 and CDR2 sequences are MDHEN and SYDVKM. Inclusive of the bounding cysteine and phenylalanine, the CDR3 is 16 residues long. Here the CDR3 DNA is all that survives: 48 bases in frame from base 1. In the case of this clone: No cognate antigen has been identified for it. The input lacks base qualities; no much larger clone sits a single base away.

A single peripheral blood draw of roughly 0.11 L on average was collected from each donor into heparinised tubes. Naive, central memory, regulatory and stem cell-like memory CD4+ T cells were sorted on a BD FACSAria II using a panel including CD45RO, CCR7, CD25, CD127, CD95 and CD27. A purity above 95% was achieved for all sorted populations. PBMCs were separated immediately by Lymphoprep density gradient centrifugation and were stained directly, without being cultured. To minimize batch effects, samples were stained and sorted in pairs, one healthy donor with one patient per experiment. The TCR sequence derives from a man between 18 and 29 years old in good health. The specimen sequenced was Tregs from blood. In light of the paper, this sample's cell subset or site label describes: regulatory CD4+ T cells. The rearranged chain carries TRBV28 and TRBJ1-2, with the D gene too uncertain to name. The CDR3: CASSLGRVVGRYGYTF. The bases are TGTGCCAGCAGTTTAGGGCGGGTGGTCGGGCGTTATGGCTACACCTTC.